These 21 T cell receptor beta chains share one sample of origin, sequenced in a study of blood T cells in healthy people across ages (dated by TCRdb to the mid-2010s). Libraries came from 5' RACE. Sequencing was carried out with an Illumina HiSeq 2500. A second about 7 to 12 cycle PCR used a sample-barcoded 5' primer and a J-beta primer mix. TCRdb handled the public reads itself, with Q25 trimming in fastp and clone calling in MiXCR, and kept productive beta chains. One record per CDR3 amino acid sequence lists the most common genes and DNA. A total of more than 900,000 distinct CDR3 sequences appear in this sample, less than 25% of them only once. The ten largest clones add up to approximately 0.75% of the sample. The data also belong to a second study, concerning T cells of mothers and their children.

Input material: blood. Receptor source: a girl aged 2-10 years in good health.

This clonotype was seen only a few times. The CDR3 loop reads CASSSGTGVWNEQFF. In DNA, the CDR3 is TGTGCCAGCAGCTCCGGGACAGGGGTGTGGAATGAGCAGTTCTTC. The V gene is TRBV7-9, the J gene TRBJ2-1, with 10 bases identical to TRBD1. V gave up 4 bases and J gave up 7 bases; unmatched junction bases: 7. This CDR3 contains 15 residues. The V gene's germline CDR1 is SEHNR and CDR2 FQNEAQ (reference sequence).

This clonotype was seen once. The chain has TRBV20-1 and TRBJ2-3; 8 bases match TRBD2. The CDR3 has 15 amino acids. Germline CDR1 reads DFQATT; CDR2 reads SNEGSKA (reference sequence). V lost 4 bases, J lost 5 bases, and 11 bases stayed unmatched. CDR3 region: CSATRGGRLEDTQYF. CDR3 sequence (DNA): TGCAGTGCTACCCGGGGCGGGAGGTTAGAAGATACGCAGTATTTT.

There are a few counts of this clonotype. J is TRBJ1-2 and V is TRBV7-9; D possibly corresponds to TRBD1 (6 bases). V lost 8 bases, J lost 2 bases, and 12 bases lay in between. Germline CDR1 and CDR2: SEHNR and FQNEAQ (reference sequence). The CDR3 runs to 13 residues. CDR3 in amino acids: CASRQAGNYGYTF. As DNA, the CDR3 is TGTGCCAGCCGACAGGCCGGGAACTATGGCTACACCTTC.

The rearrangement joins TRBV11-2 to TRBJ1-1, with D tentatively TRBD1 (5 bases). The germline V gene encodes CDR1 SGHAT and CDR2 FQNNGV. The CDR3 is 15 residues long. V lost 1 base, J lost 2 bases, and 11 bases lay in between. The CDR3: CASSLVGRVNTEAFF. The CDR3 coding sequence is TGTGCCAGCAGCTTAGTGGGCAGGGTAAACACTGAAGCTTTCTTT.

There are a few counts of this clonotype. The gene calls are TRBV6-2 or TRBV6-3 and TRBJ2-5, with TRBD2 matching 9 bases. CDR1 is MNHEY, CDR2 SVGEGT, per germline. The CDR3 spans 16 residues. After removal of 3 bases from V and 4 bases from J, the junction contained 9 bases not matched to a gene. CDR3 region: CASSYLAGDLGETQYF. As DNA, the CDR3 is TGTGCCAGCAGTTATTTAGCGGGGGATCTCGGAGAGACCCAGTACTTC.

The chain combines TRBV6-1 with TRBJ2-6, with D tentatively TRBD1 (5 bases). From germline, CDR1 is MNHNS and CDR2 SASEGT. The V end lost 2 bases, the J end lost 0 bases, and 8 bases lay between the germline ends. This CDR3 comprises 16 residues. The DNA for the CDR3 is TGTGCCAGCAGTGAAAGGGGTCTCTCTGGGGCCAACGTCCTGACTTTC. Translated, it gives CASSERGLSGANVLTF.

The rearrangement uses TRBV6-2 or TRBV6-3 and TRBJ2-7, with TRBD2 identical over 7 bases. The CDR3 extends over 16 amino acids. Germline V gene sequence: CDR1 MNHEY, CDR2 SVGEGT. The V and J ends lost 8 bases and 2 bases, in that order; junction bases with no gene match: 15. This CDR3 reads CASAGGSSDRTYEQYF. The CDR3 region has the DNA TGTGCCAGCGCGGGCGGGAGTAGCGATAGGACCTACGAGCAGTACTTC.

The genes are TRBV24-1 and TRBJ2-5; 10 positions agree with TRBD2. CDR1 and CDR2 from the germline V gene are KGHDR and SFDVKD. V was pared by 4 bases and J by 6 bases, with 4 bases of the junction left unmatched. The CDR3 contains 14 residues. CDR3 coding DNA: TGTGCCACCAGTGAGAATAGCGGGGGGAAGACCCAGTACTTC. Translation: CATSENSGGKTQYF.

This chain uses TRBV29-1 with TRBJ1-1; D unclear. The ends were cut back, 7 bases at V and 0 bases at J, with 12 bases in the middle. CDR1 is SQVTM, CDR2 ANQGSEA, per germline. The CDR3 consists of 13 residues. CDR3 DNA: TGCAGCGCTAAAGCCCATATGAACACTGAAGCTTTCTTT. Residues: CSAKAHMNTEAFF.

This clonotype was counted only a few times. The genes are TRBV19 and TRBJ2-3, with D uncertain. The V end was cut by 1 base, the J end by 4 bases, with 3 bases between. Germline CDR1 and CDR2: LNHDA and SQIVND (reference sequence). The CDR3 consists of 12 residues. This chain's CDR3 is CASSIAADTQYF. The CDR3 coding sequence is TGTGCCAGTAGTATAGCAGCAGATACGCAGTATTTT.

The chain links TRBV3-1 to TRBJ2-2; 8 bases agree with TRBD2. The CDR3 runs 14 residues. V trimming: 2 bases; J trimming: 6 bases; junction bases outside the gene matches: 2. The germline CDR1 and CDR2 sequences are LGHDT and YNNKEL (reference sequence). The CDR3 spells CASSQTGGSGELFF. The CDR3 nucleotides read TGTGCCAGCAGCCAAACGGGGGGGTCCGGGGAGCTGTTTTTT.

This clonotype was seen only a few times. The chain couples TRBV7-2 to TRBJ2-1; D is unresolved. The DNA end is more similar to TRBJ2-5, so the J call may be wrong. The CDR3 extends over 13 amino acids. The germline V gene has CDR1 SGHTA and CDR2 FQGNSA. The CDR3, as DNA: TGTGCCAGCAGCTTCCGACAAAAAGAGACCCAGTACTTC. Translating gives CASSFRQKETQYF.

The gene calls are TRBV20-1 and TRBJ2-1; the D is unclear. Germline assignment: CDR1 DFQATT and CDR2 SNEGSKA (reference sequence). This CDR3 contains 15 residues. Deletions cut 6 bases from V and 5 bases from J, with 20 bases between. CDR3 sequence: CSAKPSPKRNNEQFF. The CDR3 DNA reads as TGCAGTGCCAAACCCTCCCCGAAACGGAACAATGAGCAGTTCTTC.

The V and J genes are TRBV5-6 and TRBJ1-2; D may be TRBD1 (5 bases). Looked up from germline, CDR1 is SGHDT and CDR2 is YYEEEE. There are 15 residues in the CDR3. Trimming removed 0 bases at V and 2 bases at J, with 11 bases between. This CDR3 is CASSLGTHLNYGYTF. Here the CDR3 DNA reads TGTGCCAGCAGCTTGGGGACACACTTAAACTATGGCTACACCTTC.

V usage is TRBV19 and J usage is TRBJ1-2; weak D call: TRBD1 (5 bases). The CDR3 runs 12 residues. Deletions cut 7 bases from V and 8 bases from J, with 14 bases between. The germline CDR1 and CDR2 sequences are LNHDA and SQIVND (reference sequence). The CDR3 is CASTYDSYGYTF. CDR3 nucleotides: TGTGCCAGTACCTACGACAGTTACGGCTACACCTTC.

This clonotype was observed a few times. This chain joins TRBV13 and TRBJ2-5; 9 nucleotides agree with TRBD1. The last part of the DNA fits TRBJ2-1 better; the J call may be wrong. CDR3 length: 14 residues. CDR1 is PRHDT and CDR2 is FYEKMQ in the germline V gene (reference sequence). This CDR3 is CASSGTGPGNEQFF. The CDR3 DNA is TGTGCCAGCAGCGGGACAGGGCCGGGAAATGAGCAGTTCTTC.

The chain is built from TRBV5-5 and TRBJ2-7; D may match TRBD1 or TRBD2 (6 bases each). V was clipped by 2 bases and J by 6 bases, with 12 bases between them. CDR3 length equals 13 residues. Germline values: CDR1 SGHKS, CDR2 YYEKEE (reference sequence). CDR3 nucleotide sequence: TGTGCCAGCAGCTTTCCGGGGGCAGGCGAGCAGTACTTC. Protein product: CASSFPGAGEQYF.

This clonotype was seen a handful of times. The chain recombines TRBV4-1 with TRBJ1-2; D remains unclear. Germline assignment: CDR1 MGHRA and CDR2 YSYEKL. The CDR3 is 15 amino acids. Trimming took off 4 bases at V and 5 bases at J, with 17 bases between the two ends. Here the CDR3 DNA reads TGCGCCAGCAGCCTCGACCCTGGACTGTATTATGGCTACACCTTC. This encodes CASSLDPGLYYGYTF.

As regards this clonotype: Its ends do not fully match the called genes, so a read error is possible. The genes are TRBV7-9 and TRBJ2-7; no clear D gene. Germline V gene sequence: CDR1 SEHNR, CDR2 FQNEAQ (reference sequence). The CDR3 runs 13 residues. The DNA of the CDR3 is TGCGCCGGCAGCCCCCGGCCCTCCTACGAGCAGTACTTC. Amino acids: CAGSPRPSYEQYF.

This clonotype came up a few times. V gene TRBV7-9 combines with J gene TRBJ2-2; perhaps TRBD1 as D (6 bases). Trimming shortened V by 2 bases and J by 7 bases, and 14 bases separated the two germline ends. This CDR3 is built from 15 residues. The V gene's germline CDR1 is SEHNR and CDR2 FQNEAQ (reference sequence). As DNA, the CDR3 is TGTGCCAGCAGCTTATCCGGACAGCTGGGCGGGGAGCTGTTTTTT. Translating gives CASSLSGQLGGELFF.

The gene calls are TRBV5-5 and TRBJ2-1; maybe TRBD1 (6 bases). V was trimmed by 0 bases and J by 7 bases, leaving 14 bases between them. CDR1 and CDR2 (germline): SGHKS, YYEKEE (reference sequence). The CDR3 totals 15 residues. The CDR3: CASSLARTAGNEQFF. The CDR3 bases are TGTGCCAGCAGCTTGGCGCGGACAGCTGGGAATGAGCAGTTCTTC.